This T cell receptor (beta chain) stems from a study of T cell repertoires in cytomegalovirus infection. This clonotype was detected many times. Its antigen is unidentified. The CDR3 consists of 14 residues. Germline CDR1 reads SGHTA; CDR2 reads FQGNSA. Trimming took 2 bases from V and 2 from J; bases not matched to a gene: 3. TCRdb used MiXCR to reprocess the reads, holding one entry per CDR3 protein. The sample has hundreds of thousands of distinct CDR3 sequences; roughly 29% are singletons. The rearrangement uses TRBV7-2 and TRBJ2-7; TRBD2 matches at 7 bases. This TCR came from a human donor in good health (CMV status not recorded). Some clones in this sample may be carry-over from other donors' samples. Material: cultured PBMCs, obtained from culture after CMV antigen stimulation. The CDR3 loop is CASSLMGLTYEQYF. The DNA for the CDR3 is TGTGCCAGCAGCTTAATGGGACTAACCTACGAGCAGTACTTC.